This is a list of T cell receptor beta chains from one sample in a study of shared clonotypes between healthy human individuals. Libraries were prepared by immunoSEQ multiplex PCR; TCRdb keeps only in-frame clonotypes and omits some of them. In the table there are about 530,000 clones, 90% to 96% of which are singletons. The sequenced material came from naive CD4+ T cells sorted from blood. Source of these receptors: a woman under 40 in good health. The CDR3 runs from the conserved cysteine through the conserved F or W. Each record gives: D gene, J gene, V gene, clone size, CDR3 DNA, CDR3 protein. The D gene is left open where the match is weak. Size is omitted from some rows. Given values are once, few, many or a class for expanded clones.

D: -; J: TRBJ1-1; V: TRBV7-9; size: -; DNA: TGTGCCAGCAGCATAACAGGGTCGGCCCTGAACACTGAAGCTTTCTTT; CDR3: CASSITGSALNTEAFF
D: -; J: TRBJ1-1; V: TRBV7-9; size: -; DNA: TGTGCCAGCAGCGATTCCAGGGTGAAAGCTTTCTTT; CDR3: CASSDSRVKAFF
D: TRBD2; J: TRBJ2-7; V: TRBV7-2; size: -; DNA: TGTGCCAGCAGCTGGACTAGCGAATCGTCCTACGAGCAGTACTTC; CDR3: CASSWTSESSYEQYF
D: TRBD2; J: TRBJ2-5; V: TRBV5-6; size: -; DNA: TGTGCCAGCAGCTTGAGAACTGGACTAGCGGAAGAGACCCAGTACTTC; CDR3: CASSLRTGLAEETQYF
D: -; J: TRBJ1-6; V: TRBV5-1; size: -; DNA: TGCGCCAGCAGCATTTATCCAAGCTCCTATAATTCACCCCTCCACTTT; CDR3: CASSIYPSSYNSPLHF
D: -; J: TRBJ1-2; V: TRBV6-5; size: -; DNA: TGTGCCAGCAGTTACTCCATCCCCCGCGGGGGCTACACCTTC; CDR3: CASSYSIPRGGYTF
D: TRBD1; J: TRBJ1-5; V: TRBV19; size: -; DNA: TGTGCCAGCCGGGGACAGTCAGATTGGCAGCCCCAGCATTTT; CDR3: CASRGQSDWQPQHF
D: -; J: TRBJ1-1; V: TRBV29-1; size: -; DNA: TGCAGCGTTGTTTTAGGGTGGACTGAAGCTTTCTTT; CDR3: CSVVLGWTEAFF
D: TRBD2; J: TRBJ2-5; V: TRBV5-5; size: -; DNA: TGTGCCAGCAGTCTAGCGGGAGGGATGGGAGAGACCCAGTACTTC; CDR3: CASSLAGGMGETQYF
D: TRBD1; J: TRBJ2-7; V: TRBV18; size: -; DNA: TGTGCCAGCTCGGGACAGGGTTGGTACGAGCAGTACTTC; CDR3: CASSGQGWYEQYF
D: -; J: TRBJ2-7; V: TRBV6-1; size: -; DNA: TGTGCCAGCGCCAGCTACGAGCAGTACTTC; CDR3: CASASYEQYF
D: -; J: TRBJ2-7; V: TRBV7-9; size: -; DNA: TGTGCCAGCAGCTGGGGGGAGAGTAGGTCCTACGAGCAGTACTTC; CDR3: CASSWGESRSYEQYF
D: -; J: TRBJ2-7; V: TRBV11-1; size: -; DNA: TGTGCCAGCAGCTTTATCGGACTCTACAGTGGCGAGCAGTACTTC; CDR3: CASSFIGLYSGEQYF
D: -; J: TRBJ2-3; V: TRBV5-4; size: -; DNA: TGTGCCAGCAGCTTAGAGACAGATACGCAGTATTTT; CDR3: CASSLETDTQYF
D: -; J: TRBJ1-5; V: TRBV9; size: -; DNA: TGTGCCAGCAGCGTAGGGCAGGGCAATCAGCCCCAGCATTTT; CDR3: CASSVGQGNQPQHF
D: -; J: TRBJ1-1; V: TRBV30; size: -; DNA: TGTGCCTGGAGTGTAACAGGGCCCAGTTTTGGGAACACTGAAGCTTTCTTT; CDR3: CAWSVTGPSFGNTEAFF
D: -; J: TRBJ2-7; V: TRBV21-1; size: -; DNA: TGTGCCAGCAGCAAGGTGGTTCAGGCCAGGAACCTCTACGAGCAGTACTTC; CDR3: CASSKVVQARNLYEQYF
D: TRBD1; J: TRBJ2-7; V: TRBV5-1; size: -; DNA: TGCGCCAGCAGCAGGCCGGGACAGGGAAGGAGCGAGCAGTACTTC; CDR3: CASSRPGQGRSEQYF
D: -; J: TRBJ1-1; V: TRBV18; size: -; DNA: TGTGCCAGCTCACCAGGGGGGGGCAGGGAAGCTTTCTTT; CDR3: CASSPGGGREAFF
D: -; J: TRBJ1-1; V: TRBV10-3; size: -; DNA: TGTGCCATCAGTGATTTCGGGGGCTGGTCTGAAGCTTTCTTT; CDR3: CAISDFGGWSEAFF
D: -; J: TRBJ2-7; V: TRBV15; size: -; DNA: TGTGCCACCAGCAGGGCCCTGGGAGACTACGAGCAGTACTTC; CDR3: CATSRALGDYEQYF
D: -; J: TRBJ2-6; V: TRBV4-1; size: -; DNA: TGCGCCAGCAGCCAAGGTGGTGGGGCCAACGTCCTGACTTTC; CDR3: CASSQGGGANVLTF
D: TRBD1; J: TRBJ2-7; V: TRBV6-5; size: -; DNA: TGTGCCAGCAGATCAGGGGGCTCCTACGAGCAGTACTTC; CDR3: CASRSGGSYEQYF
D: -; J: TRBJ1-2; V: TRBV18; size: -; DNA: TGTGCCAGCTCACTTGGTCAAGATATCGGTGGCTACACCTTC; CDR3: CASSLGQDIGGYTF
D: TRBD2; J: TRBJ2-2; V: TRBV29-1; size: -; DNA: TGCAGCGCCTCCTACTCGGCGGGAGCAATTAAAGGGTTTACGAACACCGGGGAGCTGTTTTTT; CDR3: CSASYSAGAIKGFTNTGELFF
D: -; J: TRBJ1-3; V: TRBV28; size: once; DNA: TGTGCCAGCAGTTTCCGTGGAAACACCATATATTTT; CDR3: CASSFRGNTIYF
D: -; J: TRBJ2-7; V: TRBV28; size: -; DNA: TGTGCCAGCAGTTTAACTAGCAGCATCTACGAGCAGTACTTC; CDR3: CASSLTSSIYEQYF
D: TRBD1; J: TRBJ2-1; V: TRBV2; size: -; DNA: TGTGCCAGCAGTTGGACAGGGTTGAATGAGCAGTTCTTC; CDR3: CASSWTGLNEQFF
D: TRBD1; J: TRBJ2-7; V: TRBV6-5; size: -; DNA: TGTGCCAGCAGTTACCTACGGGACAGTACCTACGAGCAGTACTTC; CDR3: CASSYLRDSTYEQYF
D: TRBD1; J: TRBJ1-5; V: TRBV10-2; size: -; DNA: TGCGCCAGCAAGACAGGGGATCAGCCCCAGCATTTT; CDR3: CASKTGDQPQHF
D: -; J: TRBJ1-2; V: TRBV9; size: -; DNA: TGTGCCAGCAGCGTAGAACGCCCAGGAAGGAACTATGGCTACACCTTC; CDR3: CASSVERPGRNYGYTF
D: TRBD2; J: TRBJ2-2; V: TRBV7-9; size: -; DNA: TGTGCCAGCAGCTTAGGACTAGCGGGTTTGAACACCGGGGAGCTGTTTTTT; CDR3: CASSLGLAGLNTGELFF
D: TRBD1; J: TRBJ1-2; V: TRBV6-5; size: -; DNA: TGTGCCAGCAGTTACTCGGGGACAGCAAACTATGGCTACACCTTC; CDR3: CASSYSGTANYGYTF
D: -; J: TRBJ2-2; V: TRBV7-9; size: once; DNA: TGTGCCACCTACCCGCGGCGCTTCGGAAATTGGGACACCGGGGAGCTGTTTTTT; CDR3: CATYPRRFGNWDTGELFF
D: -; J: TRBJ2-7; V: TRBV5-1; size: -; DNA: TGCGCCAGCAGCTTGCGATTAGCCTACGAGCAGTACTTC; CDR3: CASSLRLAYEQYF
D: -; J: TRBJ1-3; V: TRBV5-5; size: -; DNA: TGTGCCAGCAGCTTAGCGGGGGGCGCGGCTGGAAACACCATATATTTT; CDR3: CASSLAGGAAGNTIYF
D: -; J: TRBJ2-2; V: TRBV5-1; size: -; DNA: TGCGCCAGCAGCTCTTTACAGGACACCGGGGAGCTGTTTTTT; CDR3: CASSSLQDTGELFF
D: -; J: TRBJ2-1; V: TRBV6-6; size: -; DNA: TGTGCCAGCAGCCTAGCAATAACCTACAATGAGCAGTTCTTC; CDR3: CASSLAITYNEQFF
D: -; J: TRBJ2-6; V: TRBV7-9; size: -; DNA: TGTGCCAGCAGCTTAGGGGGCTCTGGGGCCAACGTCCTGACTTTC; CDR3: CASSLGGSGANVLTF
D: -; J: TRBJ1-4; V: TRBV18; size: -; DNA: TGTGCCAGCTCACGGGAAGAACCAAATGAAAAACTGTTTTTT; CDR3: CASSREEPNEKLFF
D: -; J: TRBJ2-7; V: TRBV19; size: -; DNA: TGTGCCAGTAGTATACCAGGGGCGCCGGGGGAGCAGTACTTC; CDR3: CASSIPGAPGEQYF
D: -; J: TRBJ2-6; V: TRBV6-1; size: -; DNA: TGTGCCAGCAGCCTTGGGACCTCTGGGGCCAACGTCCTGACTTTC; CDR3: CASSLGTSGANVLTF
D: -; J: TRBJ2-7; V: TRBV7-9; size: -; DNA: TGTGCCAGCAGCTTAGTCCAGGCATCACAGTACGAGCAGTACTTC; CDR3: CASSLVQASQYEQYF
D: -; J: TRBJ2-7; V: TRBV27; size: -; DNA: TGTGCCAGCAGTTTATCGCAGGAGGACTACTACGAGCAGTACTTC; CDR3: CASSLSQEDYYEQYF
D: -; J: TRBJ1-2; V: TRBV5-1; size: -; DNA: TGCGCCAGCAGCTTGGCCGGGGGGAGGCGCCCCTATGGCTACACCTTC; CDR3: CASSLAGGRRPYGYTF
D: -; J: TRBJ1-5; V: TRBV19; size: -; DNA: TGTGCCAGTAGTATAAAGTTACAGGCCAATCAGCCCCAGCATTTT; CDR3: CASSIKLQANQPQHF
D: TRBD1; J: TRBJ1-5; V: TRBV6-1; size: -; DNA: TGTGCCAGCAGGGGACAGGGGGCGTCACGTCAGCCCCAGCATTTT; CDR3: CASRGQGASRQPQHF